This paragraph reports one T cell receptor (beta chain). Its antigen is unidentified. The data stem from a study of cytomegalovirus exposure and HLA in healthy donors. Primers: 60 Vbeta forward and 13 Jbeta reverse. TCRdb's table, derived via immunoSEQ multiplex PCR, lists solely in-frame clones and lacks some. The table records hundreds of thousands of clones, almost 80% of them present only once. Study outcomes and limitations: Upon later analysis, TCR association rates were observed to vary by HLA locus, being highest for DRB1 and lowest for HLA-C.

CDR3 size: 12 residues. V was shortened by 6 bases and J by 3 bases, with 8 bases between the two germline ends. Germline values: CDR1 MNHEY, CDR2 SVGAGI. The chain recombines TRBV6-5 with TRBJ1-2; D gene uncertain. The receptor's source is a man aged 18 to 29 in good health and CMV-seronegative. The sample taken for sequencing was PBMCs. The DNA for the CDR3 is TGTGCCAGCAGGGGCACCTACTATGGCTACACCTTC. Residues: CASRGTYYGYTF.